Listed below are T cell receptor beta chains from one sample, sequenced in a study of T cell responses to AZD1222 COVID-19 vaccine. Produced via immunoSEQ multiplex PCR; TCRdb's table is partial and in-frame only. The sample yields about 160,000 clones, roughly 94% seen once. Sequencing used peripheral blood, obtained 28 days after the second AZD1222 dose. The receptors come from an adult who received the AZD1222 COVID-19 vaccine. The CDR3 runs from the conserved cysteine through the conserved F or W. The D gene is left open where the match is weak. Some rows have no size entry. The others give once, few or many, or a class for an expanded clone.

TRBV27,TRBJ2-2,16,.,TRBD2,TGTGCCAGCAGTTTCCTCCCCGGGACTAGAACCGGGGAGCTGTTTTTT,CASSFLPGTRTGELFF
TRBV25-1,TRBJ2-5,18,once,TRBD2,TGTGCCAGCAGTCCCCCGGGACTAGCCTACAGCCTACAAGAGACCCAGTACTTC,CASSPPGLAYSLQETQYF
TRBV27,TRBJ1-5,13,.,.,TGTGCCAGCAGTTTAAGCTTTGCGCGGCCCCAGCATTTT,CASSLSFARPQHF
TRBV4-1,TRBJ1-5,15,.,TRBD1,TGCGCCAGCAGCCAACTGACAGGGCTGGGTCAGCCCCAGCATTTT,CASSQLTGLGQPQHF
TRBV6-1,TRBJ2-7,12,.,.,TGTGCCAGCAGTGAGCGGACTGCTCCGCTTTTCTTC,CASSERTAPLFF
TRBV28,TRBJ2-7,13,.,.,TGTGCCAGCATCAGGGGGGATCCCTACGAGCAGTACTTC,CASIRGDPYEQYF
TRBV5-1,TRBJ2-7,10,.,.,TGCGCCAGCAGCTGGGGAGGTGAGTACTTC,CASSWGGEYF
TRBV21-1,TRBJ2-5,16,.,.,TGTGCCAGCAGCAAAATTAACGGACCCCCCCAAGAGACCCAGTACTTC,CASSKINGPPQETQYF
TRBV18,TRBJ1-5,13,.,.,TGTGCCAGCTCACCCGGTCGAAATCAGCCCCAGCATTTT,CASSPGRNQPQHF
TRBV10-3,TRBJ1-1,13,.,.,TGTGCCGGCAGGGAGCTCCTGACAAGTGAAGCTTTCTTT,CAGRELLTSEAFF
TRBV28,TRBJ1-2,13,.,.,TGTGCCAGCAGCGCCATGACAGTCTATGGCTACACCTTC,CASSAMTVYGYTF
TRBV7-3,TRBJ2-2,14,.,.,TGTGCCAGCAGCCCCGCACACTCCGGCGGGGAGCTGTTTTTT,CASSPAHSGGELFF
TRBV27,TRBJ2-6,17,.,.,TGTGCCAGCACTTTACTCCCCTCGCCCTCTGGGGCCAACGTCCTGACTTTC,CASTLLPSPSGANVLTF
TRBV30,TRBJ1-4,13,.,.,TGTGCCTGGAGTGGAGGGTTGGGTGAAAAACTGTTTTTT,CAWSGGLGEKLFF
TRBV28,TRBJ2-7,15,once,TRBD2,TGTGCCAGCAGTTCCGAGCGGGGCCACTCCTACGAGCAGTACTTC,CASSSERGHSYEQYF
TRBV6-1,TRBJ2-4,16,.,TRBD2,TGTGCCAGCAGTGATCTAGCGGGAGTCGGGATTAACATTCAGTACTTC,CASSDLAGVGINIQYF
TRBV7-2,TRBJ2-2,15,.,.,TGTGCCAGCAGCTTCGGTGGGGGGAACACCGGGGAGCTGTTTTTT,CASSFGGGNTGELFF